A single T cell receptor beta chain is shown here with its context. As yet, its antigen is unknown. These data belong to a study of cytomegalovirus exposure and HLA in healthy donors. This CDR3 is built from 20 residues. Losses at the gene ends were 10 bases for V and 4 bases for J; bases not matched to a gene: 25. Germline CDR1 MRHNA, CDR2 SNTAGT. The table came from immunoSEQ multiplex PCR; TCRdb's copy has only in-frame clones and leaves some out. The repertoire holds 110,000 to 150,000 clones, roughly 89% seen once, with about 9.9% in the top ten. Study-level findings and limits: Clusters of TCRs from the first cohort tended to co-occur in the 120 validation repertoires (as a later analysis found). The study flagged around 150 TCR beta chains as cytomegalovirus-associated.

This chain connects TRBV6-4 to TRBJ2-6, with 7 bases matching TRBD1. The source material was PBMCs. This TCR came from a woman younger than 30 in good health and CMV-seropositive. The CDR3 loop reads CANPDRVVASPSLGANVLTF. CDR3 sequence (DNA): TGTGCCAATCCAGACAGGGTAGTCGCTTCCCCTTCTCTGGGGGCCAACGTCCTGACTTTC.